What follows are 22 T cell receptor beta chains derived from one specimen sequenced in a study of blood T cell repertoires in COVID-19. Generated by immunoSEQ multiplex PCR, the TCRdb table keeps only in-frame clones and is missing some. In the table there are over 90,000 clones, approximately 85% of which are singletons. Sequences were obtained from peripheral blood. The receptor set was obtained from a man aged 35-49 years with active or convalescent COVID-19.

This chain uses TRBV27 with TRBJ2-5, with 7 bases matching TRBD1. Per germline, CDR1 MNHEY and CDR2 SMNVEV (reference sequence). The J segment lost 1 base and the V segment lost 0 bases, leaving 11 bases of the junction unmatched. The CDR3 runs 18 residues. Written as DNA, the CDR3 is TGTGCCAGCAGTTTATCAGAGGGGGCAGGGCCGTCCCAAGAGACCCAGTACTTC. The encoded protein is CASSLSEGAGPSQETQYF.

This clone appeared once. The chain has TRBV5-6 and TRBJ1-5, with TRBD1 matching over 9 bases. Per the germline V gene, CDR1 is SGHDT and CDR2 is YYEEEE. J gave up 0 bases and V 0 bases, and 1 base lay outside the gene matches. The CDR3 has 16 residues. The CDR3 DNA reads TGTGCCAGCAGCTTGGGGGACAGGGTTAGCAATCAGCCCCAGCATTTT. Residues: CASSLGDRVSNQPQHF. Filled out from reference TRBV5-6 and TRBJ1-5, the complete variable domain reads DAGVTQSPTHLIKTRGQQVTLRCSPKSGHDTVSWYQQALGQGPQFIFQYYEEEERQRGNFPDRFSGHQFPNYSSELNVNALLLGDSALYLCASSLGDRVSNQPQHFGDGTRLSIL.

The rearrangement links TRBV10-3 to TRBJ2-7, with 8 nucleotides matching TRBD1. Germline V CDR1 and CDR2: ENHRY, SYGVKD. The CDR3 covers 14 residues. Unmatched junction bases numbered 0, after V lost 2 bases and J lost 0 bases. The CDR3 loop is CAISEDRGSYEQYF. As DNA, the CDR3 is TGTGCCATCAGTGAGGACAGGGGCTCCTACGAGCAGTACTTC.

Only a few counts were recorded for this clone. This CDR3 is CASSWALGGGYEQYF. As DNA, the CDR3 is TGCGCCAGCAGCTGGGCCCTAGGGGGCGGGTACGAGCAGTACTTC. The genes are TRBV5-1 and TRBJ2-7, with 7 nucleotides matching TRBD1. V was pared by 3 bases and J by 4 bases, with 10 bases of the junction left unmatched. Germline assignment: CDR1 SGHRS and CDR2 YFSETQ. CDR3 length equals 15 residues.

The chain links TRBV6-6 to TRBJ2-1, with D possibly being TRBD2 (5 bases). CDR1 and CDR2 from the germline V gene are MNHNY and SVGAGI (reference sequence). The V end was cut by 4 bases, the J end by 8 bases, with 9 bases between. The CDR3 spans 12 residues. The CDR3 bases are TGTGCCAGCAGTTCTCACGGGGATGAGCAGTTCTTC. Translated: CASSSHGDEQFF.

This clone appeared a single time. This rearrangement joins TRBV19 to TRBJ2-7; a possible D gene is TRBD1 (6 bases). This CDR3 has 14 amino acids. V was clipped by 2 bases and J by 3 bases, with 11 bases between them. Germline V gives CDR1 LNHDA, CDR2 SQIVND (reference sequence). CDR3 sequence: CASSIRTAYYEQYF. The CDR3 coding sequence is TGTGCCAGTAGTATACGGACAGCCTACTACGAGCAGTACTTC.

The V gene is TRBV19, the J gene TRBJ1-1, with D perhaps TRBD1 (5 bases). CDR3 size: 14 residues. The V end was cut by 3 bases, the J end by 0 bases, with 8 bases between. CDR1 and CDR2 from the germline V gene are LNHDA and SQIVND (reference sequence). The CDR3 DNA follows: TGTGCCAGTAGTATGCCAGGGTTGAACACTGAAGCTTTCTTT. Translating it yields CASSMPGLNTEAFF.

This clone was seen only once. The CDR3 spells CASGPSLRSYNEQFF. As DNA, the CDR3 is TGTGCTAGTGGTCCTAGTTTAAGGTCGTACAATGAGCAGTTCTTC. V usage is TRBV12-5 and J usage is TRBJ2-1; D is unclear. Trimming removed 5 bases from V and 4 bases from J, with 15 bases in between. The CDR3 consists of 15 residues. Germline values: CDR1 LGHNT, CDR2 FRNRAP.

This clone was seen once. This rearrangement joins TRBV5-8 to TRBJ2-2; TRBD1 agrees at 7 bases. Germline V gene lookup returns CDR1 SGHTS and CDR2 YDEGEE. CDR3 length equals 16 residues. With V trimmed by 2 bases and J by 0 bases, 4 bases remained unmatched. The CDR3 DNA sequence: TGTGCCAGCAGCTTAAGAACAGGGGCGAACACCGGGGAGCTGTTTTTT. Its translation is CASSLRTGANTGELFF.

This clone is a singleton in its sample. J is TRBJ2-4 and V is TRBV15, with D possibly being TRBD1 (6 bases). The V and J ends lost 8 bases and 0 bases respectively, with 11 bases between them. There are 14 residues in the CDR3. Looked up from germline, CDR1 is LNHNV and CDR2 is YYDKDF (reference sequence). CDR3: CATGGALAKNIQYF. The CDR3 coding sequence is TGTGCCACCGGGGGCGCGCTAGCCAAAAACATTCAGTACTTC.

The V gene is TRBV3-1 (or the pseudogene TRBV3-2), the J gene TRBJ2-7; D remains ambiguous. Trimming took off 1 base at V and 1 base at J, with 11 bases between the two ends. Per germline, CDR1 LGHDT and CDR2 YNNKEL (reference sequence). CDR3 length equals 15 residues. The CDR3: CASSQVSGASYEQYF. CDR3 nucleotide sequence: TGTGCCAGCAGCCAAGTCTCGGGTGCATCCTACGAGCAGTACTTC.

The chain joins TRBV11-2 to TRBJ2-7, with 9 bases fitting TRBD1. The CDR3 has 16 amino acids. V trimming: 7 bases; J trimming: 6 bases; junction bases outside the gene matches: 16. From germline, CDR1 is SGHAT and CDR2 FQNNGV. CDR3 DNA: TGTGCCAGCAAGCCCCCATCGGGACAGGGAGTTTCCGAGCAGTACTTC. Translated: CASKPPSGQGVSEQYF.

The rearrangement joins TRBV5-6 to TRBJ2-7; TRBD1 aligns across 9 bases. This CDR3 spans 14 amino acids. Losses at the gene ends were 4 bases for V and 7 bases for J; bases not matched to a gene: 9. Per the germline V gene, CDR1 is SGHDT and CDR2 is YYEEEE. The chain's CDR3 is CASSPGTGFGEQYF. The CDR3 bases are TGTGCCAGCAGCCCCGGGACAGGGTTTGGTGAGCAGTACTTC.

V is TRBV18 and J is TRBJ2-1, with 11 bases matching TRBD2. Unmatched junction bases numbered 1, after V lost 3 bases and J lost 0 bases. Germline lookup yields CDR1 KGHSH and CDR2 LQKENI. CDR3 length: 16 amino acids. CDR3 amino acids: CASSPSGGASYNEQFF. As DNA, the CDR3 is TGTGCCAGCTCACCTAGCGGGGGGGCCTCCTACAATGAGCAGTTCTTC.

The rearrangement joins TRBV2 to TRBJ1-4; D not resolved. The V end was cut by 3 bases, the J end by 0 bases, with 8 bases between. This CDR3 has 15 residues. Looked up from germline, CDR1 is SNHLY and CDR2 is FYNNEI. CDR3 coding DNA: TGTGCCAGCAGTGAGCCGGGGACAACTAATGAAAAACTGTTTTTT. It is translated as CASSEPGTTNEKLFF. The full variable domain, its missing parts supplied by reference TRBV2 and TRBJ1-4, is EPEVTQTPSHQVTQMGQEVILRCVPISNHLYFYWYRQILGQKVEFLVSFYNNEISEKSEIFDDQFSVERPDGSNFTLKIRSTKLEDSAMYFCASSEPGTTNEKLFFGSGTQLSVL.

The chain carries TRBV3-1 (or the pseudogene TRBV3-2) and TRBJ2-2; D unclear. Germline CDR1 and CDR2: LGHDT and YNNKEL (reference sequence). The V end lost 2 bases, the J end lost 6 bases, and 13 bases lay between the germline ends. CDR3 length equals 15 residues. The CDR3 DNA sequence: TGTGCCAGCAGCCAAACACGTCCCCTCGCCGGGGAGCTGTTTTTT. Its translation: CASSQTRPLAGELFF.

The chain joins TRBV14 to TRBJ1-3; D perhaps matches TRBD1 (6 bases). The CDR3 has 15 amino acids. CDR1 and CDR2 (germline): SGHDN, FVKESK. V gave up 0 bases and J gave up 3 bases, with 9 bases separating them. CDR3 loop: CASSQDSGVGNTIYF. CDR3 DNA: TGTGCCAGCAGCCAAGATTCAGGGGTTGGAAACACCATATATTTT.

There are a few counts of this clone. The chain carries TRBV18 and TRBJ1-2, with D maybe TRBD1 (5 bases). V was pared by 3 bases and J by 2 bases, with 16 bases between. Germline V lookup: CDR1 KGHSH, CDR2 LQKENI. The CDR3 runs 16 residues. CDR3 loop: CASSPGGSGNNYGYTF. As DNA, the CDR3 is TGTGCCAGCTCACCCGGGGGGTCGGGGAACAACTATGGCTACACCTTC.

The chain uses TRBV4-3 and TRBJ2-7; 7 bases map to TRBD2. The CDR3 is 15 residues long. Germline CDR1 reads LGHNA; CDR2 reads YSLEER. The V segment lost 4 bases and the J segment 3 bases; nucleotides outside the gene matches: 9. The CDR3 sequence is CASSPPPGLHYEQYF. The CDR3 nucleotides read TGCGCCAGCAGCCCTCCGCCGGGACTACACTACGAGCAGTACTTC.

This chain joins TRBV5-4 and TRBJ1-5; 7 bases line up with TRBD1. The CDR3 loop spans 16 amino acids. The V segment lost 0 bases and the J segment 11 bases; nucleotides outside the gene matches: 14. In germline, CDR1 is SGHNT, CDR2 YYREEE (reference sequence). CDR3 residues: CASSLAPGFGDSSQHF. Written as DNA, the CDR3 is TGTGCCAGCAGCTTGGCCCCGGGATTTGGGGACAGCTCCCAGCATTTT.

The chain has TRBV5-4 and TRBJ2-3; D ambiguous. Trimming stripped 1 base from V and 7 bases from J, with 4 bases between. The CDR3 contains 11 residues. Looked up from germline, CDR1 is SGHNT and CDR2 is YYREEE (reference sequence). CDR3 sequence reads: CASSLLNTQYF. The CDR3 DNA reads as TGTGCCAGCAGCTTGTTAAATACGCAGTATTTT.

V gene TRBV27 combines with J gene TRBJ2-1; maybe TRBD2 (7 bases). Trimming shortened V by 6 bases and J by 8 bases, and 20 bases separated the two germline ends. Germline lookup yields CDR1 MNHEY and CDR2 SMNVEV (reference sequence). This CDR3 spans 15 amino acids. CDR3 DNA sequence: TGTGCCAGCAGGGGAATAAGGGGGGGGTCTTATGAGCAGTTCTTC. Translation gives CASRGIRGGSYEQFF.